The subject of this entry is one TCR beta chain. The antigen remains unidentified. The data belong to a study of cytomegalovirus exposure and HLA in healthy donors. Across the study: Of several hundred genotyped donors, roughly 81% clustered with self-reported Caucasian donors. Study conclusions and caveats: In presence/absence analyses, roughly uniform sequencing depth across donors was assumed. Some segments of the V type, notably TRBV6-2 and TRBV6-3, were excluded as indistinguishable.

Primers: 60 Vbeta forward and 13 Jbeta reverse. Clones were sequenced by immunoSEQ multiplex PCR, and TCRdb holds only the in-frame ones, with some missing. The profile covers 100,000 to 150,000 clones, with approximately 82% appearing a single time and roughly 2.6% taken by the ten largest. Healthy bone marrow donors made up the donors. Germline trimming cut 4 bases from V and 6 bases from J; bases unmatched to any gene: 7. The CDR3 has 14 residues. In germline, CDR1 is MGHRA, CDR2 YSYEKL. The chain combines TRBV4-1 with TRBJ1-1; 8 nucleotides agree with TRBD1. The sequencing sample was made of PBMCs. The receptor was derived from a man between 45 and 60 years old in good health and CMV-seronegative. The CDR3 sequence is CASSRLQGASEAFF. For the CDR3, the DNA is TGCGCCAGCAGCCGCCTTCAGGGGGCCTCTGAAGCTTTCTTT.